These 21 T cell receptor beta chains came from one sample sequenced in a study of graft-versus-host responses after intestinal transplantation. Their specific antigens are unknown. Sequencing was performed with immunoSEQ multiplex PCR; in TCRdb, only in-frame clones are kept and a portion is missing. The data hold 80,000 to 95,000 clones, with 85% to 95% observed a single time. The source material was unstimulated CD8+ T cells sorted from spleen or lymph node cells, sampled before intestinal transplant. The source of these receptors is a human donor who received an intestinal transplant.

This clone was seen just once. This chain uses TRBV11-2 with TRBJ2-3, with D tentatively TRBD1 (6 bases). This CDR3 has 15 amino acids. With 2 bases removed from V and 4 bases from J, the gap between germline ends came to 13 bases. Germline assignment: CDR1 SGHAT and CDR2 FQNNGV. The CDR3 is CASSLWVGGPDTQYF. The DNA for the CDR3 is TGTGCCAGCAGCTTATGGGTTGGGGGCCCAGATACGCAGTATTTT.

The chain joins TRBV30 to TRBJ2-2; possible D gene TRBD2, 5 bases. Trimming left V 3 bases short and J 3 bases short, with 5 bases between. Germline V gene data show CDR1 as GTSNPN and CDR2 as SVGIG (reference sequence). There are 12 residues in the CDR3. CDR3 residues: CAWRDYTGELFF. CDR3 DNA: TGTGCCTGGAGGGACTACACCGGGGAGCTGTTTTTT.

The sample holds a few counts of this clone. This rearrangement joins TRBV7-9 to TRBJ2-3; D may be TRBD2 (5 bases). The CDR3 consists of 9 residues. Germline-derived CDR1 and CDR2 are SEHNR and FQNEAQ (reference sequence). The germline V and J ends were trimmed by 11 bases and 8 bases, with 8 bases remaining between them. The chain's CDR3 is CAGESTQYF. CDR3 sequence (DNA): TGTGCCGGGGAGAGTACGCAGTATTTT.

The table lists this clone with a count of one. CDR3 in amino acids: CASSQEDGNEQFF. The CDR3 DNA sequence: TGTGCCAGCAGTCAGGAGGATGGTAATGAGCAGTTCTTC. The chain couples TRBV5-4 to TRBJ2-1; TRBD2 is a possible D gene (5 bases). The CDR3 contains 13 residues. Germline CDR1 reads SGHNT; CDR2 reads YYREEE (reference sequence). Trimming pared 5 bases from V and 7 bases from J, leaving 13 bases between.

This clone came up once. This rearrangement joins TRBV7-6 to TRBJ1-5; D ambiguous. The CDR3 loop spans 14 amino acids. Per the germline V gene, CDR1 is SGHVS and CDR2 is FNYEAQ. V gave up 1 base and J gave up 7 bases, with 11 bases separating them. The CDR3 nucleotides read TGTGCCAGCAGCTTAGGTCCGATTTTACAGCCCCAGCATTTT. It is translated as CASSLGPILQPQHF.

The chain recombines TRBV7-9 with TRBJ2-5, with TRBD1 matching over 7 bases. After removal of 5 bases from V and 1 base from J, the junction contained 4 bases not matched to a gene. The CDR3 length is 14 residues. Germline V lookup: CDR1 SEHNR, CDR2 FQNEAQ (reference sequence). CDR3 bases: TGTGCCAGCAGCCCCGGGGACAGCCAAGAGACCCAGTACTTC. Translated, it gives CASSPGDSQETQYF.

The CDR3 here is CASSLVGGSYNEQFF. CDR3 DNA: TGTGCCAGCAGCTTGGTGGGGGGATCCTACAATGAGCAGTTCTTC. The chain links TRBV5-4 to TRBJ2-1; D possibly corresponds to TRBD2 (6 bases). V lost 0 bases to trimming and J lost 1 base, with 8 bases between them. In germline, CDR1 is SGHNT, CDR2 YYREEE (reference sequence). This CDR3 comprises 15 residues.

The chain uses TRBV2 and TRBJ2-4, with 7 bases fitting TRBD2. Germline loops: CDR1 SNHLY, CDR2 FYNNEI. V gave up 1 base and J gave up 2 bases; unmatched junction bases: 5. The CDR3 extends over 16 amino acids. The CDR3 protein is CASSEGERETKNIQYF. In nucleotides, the CDR3 is TGTGCCAGCAGTGAAGGGGAGCGGGAAACCAAAAACATTCAGTACTTC.

The rearrangement joins TRBV7-3 to TRBJ2-2; TRBD2 matches 14 bases. The junction had 10 bases not matched to a gene; V was cut back by 5 bases and J by 2 bases. The CDR3 sequence is 19 residues long. From germline, CDR1 is SGHTA and CDR2 FQGTGA. CDR3 DNA sequence: TGTGCCAGCAGCCCACGGACTAGCGGGAGGACCGCAAACACCGGGGAGCTGTTTTTT. It yields the protein CASSPRTSGRTANTGELFF.

The chain joins TRBV9 to TRBJ1-2; 7 bases align to TRBD1. CDR1 is SGDLS, CDR2 YYNGEE, per germline. The trim removed 7 bases at V and 8 bases at J, leaving 14 bases unmatched. CDR3 length: 14 amino acids. The DNA of the CDR3 is TGTGCCAGCCGCTACAGGGGCGCGAGGGGCGGCTACACCTTC. Residues: CASRYRGARGGYTF. Variable domain in full (rest from reference TRBV9 and TRBJ1-2): DSGVTQTPKHLITATGQRVTLRCSPRSGDLSVYWYQQSLDQGLQFLIQYYNGEERAKGNILERFSAQQFPDLHSELNLSSLELGDSALYFCASRYRGARGGYTFGSGTRLTVV.

This chain connects TRBV4-1 to TRBJ2-7; D could derive from TRBD1 or TRBD2 (5 bases each). The CDR3 covers 13 residues. Trimming cost V 5 bases and J 6 bases, with 14 bases left between them. Germline V gene lookup returns CDR1 MGHRA and CDR2 YSYEKL. The CDR3 region is CASSGDAASEQYF. The CDR3 DNA is TGCGCCAGCAGCGGGGACGCCGCCAGCGAGCAGTACTTC.

The chain couples TRBV20-1 to TRBJ1-1, with D perhaps TRBD1 (5 bases). Trimming shortened V by 5 bases and J by 6 bases, and 7 bases separated the two germline ends. Germline V gene sequence: CDR1 DFQATT, CDR2 SNEGSKA (reference sequence). The CDR3 is 10 residues long. In DNA, the CDR3 is TGCAGTGCTGGGGGAGCTGAAGCTTTCTTT. As protein: CSAGGAEAFF.

V gene TRBV7-3 combines with J gene TRBJ2-7, with D possibly being TRBD1 (7 bases). Germline assignment: CDR1 SGHTA and CDR2 FQGTGA. CDR3 length: 17 amino acids. V was shortened by 5 bases and J by 5 bases, with 25 bases between the two germline ends. The CDR3: CASSREKPGQWGDEQYF. As DNA, the CDR3 is TGTGCCAGCAGCCGGGAGAAGCCGGGACAGTGGGGCGACGAGCAGTACTTC.

The chain carries TRBV4-1 and TRBJ1-4, with TRBD1 as a possible D gene (5 bases). Germline assignment: CDR1 MGHRA and CDR2 YSYEKL. The ends were cut back, 0 bases at V and 5 bases at J, with 13 bases in the middle. This CDR3 has 16 amino acids. CDR3 loop: CASSQDLARDNEKLFF. DNA for the CDR3: TGCGCCAGCAGCCAAGATCTAGCGCGGGACAATGAAAAACTGTTTTTT.

The chain couples TRBV29-1 to TRBJ1-2; no clear D. This CDR3 region has 12 residues. In germline, CDR1 is SQVTM, CDR2 ANQGSEA. Trimming cost V 3 bases and J 2 bases, with 7 bases left between them. CDR3 in amino acids: CSVEPENYGYTF. CDR3 coding DNA: TGCAGCGTTGAGCCAGAGAACTATGGCTACACCTTC.

The chain has TRBV7-6 and TRBJ2-3; 7 bases are a match to TRBD2. Germline CDR1 SGHVS, CDR2 FNYEAQ. The CDR3 totals 15 residues. The J segment lost 4 bases and the V segment lost 3 bases, leaving 7 bases of the junction unmatched. The CDR3 spells CASSFGAGHADTQYF. CDR3 bases: TGTGCCAGCAGCTTCGGAGCGGGGCACGCAGATACGCAGTATTTT.

The rearrangement joins TRBV25-1 to TRBJ2-1; D is tentatively TRBD1 or TRBD2 (6 bases each). V lost 8 bases to trimming and J lost 5 bases, with 10 bases between them. Germline V gene data show CDR1 as MGHDK and CDR2 as SYGVNS. The CDR3 totals 12 residues. CDR3 sequence (DNA): TGTGCCAGCTCGGGGGCGGACAATGAGCAGTTCTTC. This translates into CASSGADNEQFF.

J is TRBJ2-1 and V is TRBV27; 7 nucleotides line up with TRBD2. Trimming at V came to 1 base and at J to 5 bases, leaving 11 bases not matched to a gene. Germline values: CDR1 MNHEY, CDR2 SMNVEV (reference sequence). This CDR3 is built from 17 residues. The CDR3 is CASSLFPGGSSNNEQFF. As DNA, the CDR3 is TGTGCCAGCAGTTTATTTCCGGGCGGGAGTTCGAACAATGAGCAGTTCTTC.

J is TRBJ2-7 and V is TRBV6-5; TRBD1 might be the D (5 bases). Per the germline V gene, CDR1 is MNHEY and CDR2 is SVGAGI. CDR3 length: 15 residues. Deletions cut 0 bases from V and 2 bases from J, with 11 bases between. CDR3 sequence reads: CASSYSSQGPYEQYF. The CDR3 DNA follows: TGTGCCAGCAGTTACTCGTCCCAGGGCCCCTACGAGCAGTACTTC.

V and J are TRBV13 and TRBJ1-1; D is ambiguous. The V and J ends lost 6 bases and 0 bases respectively, with 8 bases between them. Germline V gene sequence: CDR1 PRHDT, CDR2 FYEKMQ (reference sequence). The CDR3 loop spans 13 amino acids. CDR3 region: CASRLQMNTEAFF. The CDR3 DNA follows: TGTGCCAGCAGACTTCAGATGAACACTGAAGCTTTCTTT. Full variable domain (remainder filled in from reference TRBV13 and TRBJ1-1): AAGVIQSPRHLIKEKRETATLKCYPIPRHDTVYWYQQGPGQDPQFLISFYEKMQSDKGSIPDRFSAQQFSDYHSELNMSSLELGDSALYFCASRLQMNTEAFFGQGTRLTVV.

The chain links TRBV30 to TRBJ1-2, with D unclear. Trimming removed 0 bases from V and 7 bases from J, with 12 bases in between. In germline, CDR1 is GTSNPN, CDR2 SVGIG (reference sequence). The CDR3 totals 13 residues. CDR3 sequence (DNA): TGTGCCTGGAGTGTAGCCCTGAGCGGTGGCTACACCTTC. Translation: CAWSVALSGGYTF.